These 3 T cell receptor beta chains share one sample of origin, sequenced in a study of beta chain features in type 1 diabetes (dated by TCRdb to 2016 to 2019). The paper's findings and limits, for the study overall: A moderate but significant shortening of TCRB CDR3 length was observed in type 1 diabetes patients in all four CD4+ subsets.

No antigens are known for them. Receptor libraries were prepared by the immunoSEQ multiplex PCR assay. The entire amount of isolated RNA was reverse transcribed using the High Capacity cDNA Reverse Transcription Kit, so the sequenced TCRB transcripts were expressed ones. TCRdb's version of the immuneACCESS table is confined to in-frame rearrangements and falls short of the full clone set. An unresolved V gene accounts for under half of the shortfall where checked; the remainder is of unknown origin. The sample table records more than 250,000 clones; roughly 21% of these occur just once. 0.028% of the sample is in the top ten clones. Sequenced material: naive CD4+ T cells from blood. Taken with the paper, the label for cell subset or site translates to: true naive CD4+ T cells. These receptors came from a woman aged 35 to 49 with type 1 diabetes.

The chain joins TRBV5-4 to TRBJ2-6; 8 bases map to TRBD1. Germline V gene sequence: CDR1 SGHNT, CDR2 YYREEE (reference sequence). The J segment lost 0 bases and the V segment lost 0 bases, leaving 5 bases of the junction unmatched. This CDR3 is built from 18 residues. CDR3 residues: CASSLGDRLFSGANVLTF. The CDR3 DNA reads as TGTGCCAGCAGCTTGGGGGACAGGCTATTCTCTGGGGCCAACGTCCTGACTTTC.

The chain links TRBV18 to TRBJ2-5, with D unresolved. The CDR3 loop spans 12 amino acids. Trimming pared 0 bases from V and 5 bases from J, leaving 4 bases between. Germline CDR1 is KGHSH and CDR2 is LQKENI. The CDR3 nucleotides are TGTGCCAGCTCACCACCGTCGGAGACCCAGTACTTC. Protein: CASSPPSETQYF.

The V and J genes are TRBV5-4 and TRBJ1-6; D may be TRBD1 (6 bases). Germline V lookup: CDR1 SGHNT, CDR2 YYREEE (reference sequence). The CDR3 totals 15 residues. V lost 4 bases, J lost 10 bases, and 18 bases lay in between. In DNA form, the CDR3 reads TGTGCCAGCAGCCAAAACCAGGGGCCTCAATCACCCCTCCACTTT. This codes for CASSQNQGPQSPLHF.